These T cell receptor beta chains were read from a single sample in a study of cytomegalovirus exposure and HLA in healthy donors. Assay: immunoSEQ multiplex PCR; the TCRdb copy retains only in-frame clones and omits some. The sample lists about 120,000 clones, under 80% occurring once. Sequenced sample: PBMCs. These TCRs come from a man aged 55 to 70 in good health and CMV-seropositive. Both conserved end residues are part of each CDR3. Each record gives: clone size, V gene, J gene, D gene, CDR3 protein, CDR3 DNA. D genes are given only for firm matches. The listing skips clone size in some rows; elsewhere it reads once, few, many or a size class.

.	TRBV13	TRBJ2-7	TRBD2	CASSQGTSGLTYEQYF	TGTGCCAGCAGCCAGGGGACTAGCGGGCTCACCTACGAGCAGTACTTC
.	TRBV6-1	TRBJ1-1	.	CASSERGDTEAFF	TGTGCCAGCAGTGAACGGGGGGACACTGAAGCTTTCTTT
.	TRBV6-6	TRBJ2-5	TRBD2	CASSYVLAGGKYF	TGTGCCAGCAGTTACGTACTAGCGGGGGGAAAGTACTTC
.	TRBV9	TRBJ1-1	.	CASSPRKGDTEAFF	TGTGCCAGCAGCCCCCGGAAGGGGGACACTGAAGCTTTCTTT
.	TRBV5-4	TRBJ2-3	.	CASSLEVGRITDTQYF	TGTGCCAGCAGCTTAGAGGTAGGGAGGATAACAGATACGCAGTATTTT
.	TRBV6-6	TRBJ1-1	.	CASSYGTGSEAFF	TGTGCCAGCAGTTACGGAACAGGGAGTGAAGCTTTCTTT
few	TRBV7-3	TRBJ1-3	TRBD1	CASSHRQGRSGNTIYF	TGTGCCAGCAGCCACCGACAGGGTCGCTCTGGAAACACCATATATTTT
.	TRBV2	TRBJ2-6	.	CASSPLSSGANVLTF	TGTGCCAGCAGTCCTTTGAGCTCTGGGGCCAACGTCCTGACTTTC
.	TRBV28	TRBJ1-1	TRBD1	CASRAGQGGKWEAFF	TGTGCCAGCAGGGCGGGACAGGGGGGGAAGTGGGAAGCTTTCTTT
few	TRBV19	TRBJ2-1	.	CASSTYSGTSKFNEQFF	TGTGCCAGTAGTACCTACTCCGGGACTTCAAAATTCAATGAGCAGTTCTTC
.	TRBV5-1	TRBJ2-3	.	CASSRAASTDTQYF	TGCGCCAGCAGTAGAGCGGCTAGCACAGATACGCAGTATTTT
.	TRBV5-5	TRBJ1-3	.	CASSLASQGRNTIYF	TGTGCCAGCAGCTTGGCCTCCCAGGGGCGGAACACCATATATTTT
few	TRBV2	TRBJ2-1	.	CASSEREVIYNEQFF	TGTGCCAGCAGTGAGAGAGAGGTTATCTACAATGAGCAGTTCTTC
.	TRBV27	TRBJ2-1	.	CASSTRGTVNIYNEQFF	TGTGCCAGCTCCACCCGGGGGACAGTCAATATTTACAATGAGCAGTTCTTC
.	TRBV13	TRBJ2-1	TRBD2	CASSHPYSRLAGYNEQFF	TGTGCCAGCAGCCACCCCTACTCCCGACTAGCGGGGTACAATGAGCAGTTCTTC
.	TRBV27	TRBJ1-2	.	CASSLSGRGYTF	TGTGCCAGCAGTTTATCAGGGAGAGGCTACACCTTC
.	TRBV6-1	TRBJ1-6	TRBD1	CASSEAGGPGTPLHF	TGTGCCAGCAGTGAAGCAGGGGGCCCGGGGACACCCCTCCACTTT
.	TRBV28	TRBJ1-4	.	CASSFPATNEKLFF	TGTGCCAGCAGTTTTCCCGCAACTAATGAAAAACTGTTTTTT
.	TRBV5-1	TRBJ2-5	.	CASSLRGLAEGVQETQYF	TGCGCCAGCAGCTTGCGCGGGCTAGCAGAGGGGGTCCAAGAGACCCAGTACTTC
.	TRBV5-1	TRBJ1-2	.	CASKRNQGGSYGYTF	TGCGCCAGCAAGAGGAACCAGGGCGGAAGCTATGGCTACACCTTC
.	TRBV28	TRBJ2-3	.	CASSLRPGDTQYF	TGTGCCAGCAGTTTACGGCCGGGGGATACGCAGTATTTT
.	TRBV18	TRBJ2-1	.	CASSPTALSYNEQFF	TGTGCCAGCTCGCCGACAGCACTCTCCTACAATGAGCAGTTCTTC
.	TRBV28	TRBJ1-2	.	CASSLVAGLANYGYTF	TGTGCCAGCAGTTTAGTCGCAGGGCTCGCTAACTATGGCTACACCTTC
.	TRBV28	TRBJ2-7	.	CVAVGGAGSAYEQYF	TGTGTAGCAGTTGGTGGGGCGGGAAGTGCCTACGAGCAGTACTTC
.	TRBV5-4	TRBJ2-7	TRBD1	CASSLGQGRGEQYF	TGTGCCAGCAGCTTGGGACAGGGCCGTGGGGAGCAGTACTTC
.	TRBV2	TRBJ2-7	TRBD1	CASRVTGVYEQYF	TGTGCCAGCAGGGTGACAGGGGTCTACGAGCAGTACTTC
.	TRBV9	TRBJ2-5	TRBD2	CASSLRTSGGQETQYF	TGTGCCAGCAGCTTACGGACTAGCGGGGGTCAAGAGACCCAGTACTTC
.	TRBV6-1	TRBJ1-2	.	CASSPRGQPYGYTF	TGTGCCAGCAGCCCCAGAGGACAGCCCTATGGCTACACCTTC
.	TRBV5-6	TRBJ1-5	TRBD1	CASSFSGGGQPQHF	TGTGCCAGCAGCTTCTCAGGGGGCGGTCAGCCCCAGCATTTT
few	TRBV5-1	TRBJ1-2	.	CASSLAEGEGYTF	TGCGCCAGCAGCTTGGCGGAGGGAGAGGGCTACACCTTC
once	TRBV5-1	TRBJ2-3	TRBD2	CASSLGAGGMADTQYF	TGCGCCAGCAGCTTGGGCGCGGGGGGTATGGCAGATACGCAGTATTTT
.	TRBV9	TRBJ2-1	TRBD1	CASSPTGQGRIEQFF	TGTGCCAGCAGCCCAACGGGACAGGGTCGAATTGAGCAGTTCTTC
.	TRBV27	TRBJ2-7	.	CASSLLGGTPSEQYF	TGTGCCAGCAGTTTATTAGGTGGGACTCCCTCCGAGCAGTACTTC
.	TRBV1	TRBJ2-5	.	CTSSQDYALAGGETQYF	TGCACCAGCAGCCAAGATTACGCCCTAGCGGGGGGGGAGACCCAGTACTTC
.	TRBV5-1	TRBJ2-5	.	CASRRWDIEETQYF	TGCGCCAGCAGGCGTTGGGACATAGAAGAGACCCAGTACTTC
.	TRBV6-1	TRBJ2-5	.	CASSERLGRRETQYF	TGTGCCAGCAGTGAACGGTTGGGGCGACGGGAGACCCAGTACTTC
.	TRBV5-1	TRBJ2-1	.	CASSARGGNEQFF	TGCGCCAGCAGCGCCCGGGGAGGCAATGAGCAGTTCTTC
.	TRBV7-9	TRBJ2-1	TRBD2	CASSSGLAGGYEQFF	TGTGCCAGCAGCTCGGGACTAGCGGGAGGGTATGAGCAGTTCTTC
.	TRBV5-1	TRBJ2-1	.	CASSLAGREDNEQFF	TGCGCCAGCAGCTTGGCGGGGCGGGAAGACAATGAGCAGTTCTTC
.	TRBV5-1	TRBJ2-5	TRBD2	CASSTAGLGETQYF	TGCGCCAGCAGCACAGCGGGACTGGGAGAGACCCAGTACTTC
.	TRBV9	TRBJ2-1	.	CASSVNDNEQFF	TGTGCCAGCAGCGTCAATGACAATGAGCAGTTCTTC
.	TRBV9	TRBJ2-3	.	CASSAGSKDTQYF	TGTGCCAGCAGCGCAGGGTCCAAAGATACGCAGTATTTT
.	TRBV28	TRBJ1-1	.	CASSLVRSSTEAFF	TGTGCCAGCAGTTTAGTACGGAGTAGCACTGAAGCTTTCTTT
.	TRBV9	TRBJ2-1	TRBD2	CASSVVAGGFYNEQFF	TGTGCCAGCAGCGTAGTTGCGGGAGGGTTCTACAATGAGCAGTTCTTC
many	TRBV6-1	TRBJ1-6	.	CASWMREAGSPLHF	TGTGCCAGCTGGATGCGGGAGGCGGGATCACCCCTCCACTTT
.	TRBV2	TRBJ2-1	.	CASDDRVQFF	TGTGCCAGCGACGACCGGGTGCAGTTCTTC
.	TRBV13	TRBJ2-3	.	CASSLDLSTDTQYF	TGTGCCAGCAGCCTGGACTTGAGCACAGATACGCAGTATTTT
.	TRBV27	TRBJ1-2	TRBD1	CASSIDSGGRGGYTF	TGTGCCAGCAGTATCGACTCAGGGGGCCGGGGAGGCTACACCTTC
.	TRBV7-6	TRBJ1-5	.	CASSLQGIDQPQHF	TGTGCCAGCAGCTTGCAGGGTATCGATCAGCCCCAGCATTTT
.	TRBV28	TRBJ2-7	.	CASRRTASYEQYF	TGTGCCAGCAGGAGGACAGCCTCCTACGAGCAGTACTTC
once	TRBV4-2	TRBJ2-1	TRBD2	CASSQLGLAHNEQFF	TGTGCCAGCAGCCAATTAGGACTAGCTCACAATGAGCAGTTCTTC
few	TRBV28	TRBJ1-6	TRBD1	CASSLWGNRGLNSPLHF	TGTGCCAGCAGTTTATGGGGCAACAGGGGATTGAATTCACCCCTCCACTTT
.	TRBV21-1	TRBJ2-7	.	CASSGTEAYEQYF	TGTGCCAGCTCCGGGACAGAAGCCTACGAGCAGTACTTC